Below, 12 T cell receptor beta chains from the same sample are listed, as sequenced in a study of T cells in tuberculosis. As for time point: new active TB diagnosis, blood taken before or within 7 days of starting treatment. Measured with immunoSEQ multiplex PCR; TCRdb has only the in-frame clones, and not every one. The profile shows roughly 31,000 clones, 86% of them singletons. The sample here was PBMCs, taken at tuberculosis diagnosis. The origin of the receptors is an adult with tuberculosis.

The chain joins TRBV10-3 to TRBJ1-5, with D possibly being TRBD1 (5 bases). Per germline, CDR1 ENHRY and CDR2 SYGVKD. The CDR3 is 14 residues long. The V end lost 0 bases, the J end lost 4 bases, and 7 bases lay between the germline ends. The CDR3 DNA reads TGTGCCATCAGTGAGTCGGGGGGGAATCAGCCCCAGCATTTT. It is translated as CAISESGGNQPQHF.

V usage is TRBV10-3 and J usage is TRBJ1-1; D is ambiguous. Germline CDR1 and CDR2: ENHRY and SYGVKD. CDR3 length equals 16 residues. V was cut by 0 bases and J by 4 bases, with 15 bases left in between. CDR3 nucleotide sequence: TGTGCCATCAGTGAGTCGCGGGAAGGAGAGACCACTGAAGCTTTCTTT. Translating gives CAISESREGETTEAFF.

The chain combines TRBV18 with TRBJ2-4; no clear D. CDR3 length: 13 amino acids. V was cut by 0 bases and J by 6 bases, with 6 bases left in between. Looked up from germline, CDR1 is KGHSH and CDR2 is LQKENI. In nucleotides, the CDR3 is TGTGCCAGCTCACCACCGTCCAGAAACATTCAGTACTTC. The encoded protein is CASSPPSRNIQYF.

The chain recombines TRBV9 with TRBJ1-2; D might be TRBD1 (5 bases). The CDR3 has 15 amino acids. Germline loops: CDR1 SGDLS, CDR2 YYNGEE. V was shortened by 2 bases and J by 6 bases, with 17 bases between the two germline ends. CDR3 residues: CASSVSQGAGNGYTF. The CDR3, as DNA: TGTGCCAGCAGCGTTTCCCAGGGCGCGGGAAATGGCTACACCTTC.

The chain couples TRBV11-2 to TRBJ2-3, with D hard to call. With 4 bases removed from V and 2 bases from J, the gap between germline ends came to 10 bases. Germline CDR1 and CDR2: SGHAT and FQNNGV. This CDR3 comprises 14 residues. This chain's CDR3 is CASSSDTFTDTQYF. As DNA, the CDR3 is TGTGCCAGCAGCTCCGACACATTCACAGATACGCAGTATTTT.

This clone was counted a few times. CDR3 in amino acids: CAWSGEAVAFF. CDR3 nucleotide sequence: TGTGCCTGGAGTGGGGAGGCAGTGGCTTTCTTT. V gene TRBV30 combines with J gene TRBJ1-1; D unresolved. This CDR3 is 11 amino acids long. The germline V gene encodes CDR1 GTSNPN and CDR2 SVGIG (reference sequence). V shed 1 base and J shed 11 bases, with 11 bases lying between them.

The chain links TRBV5-1 to TRBJ1-3, with a tentative D call TRBD1 (5 bases). The CDR3 contains 15 residues. From germline, CDR1 is SGHRS and CDR2 YFSETQ. V lost 0 bases and J lost 5, with 12 bases in between. The CDR3 loop is CASSLEPGGRNTIYF. DNA of the CDR3: TGCGCCAGCAGCTTGGAGCCCGGGGGTAGAAACACCATATATTTT.

This clone has only one observation. The V gene is TRBV7-9, the J gene TRBJ1-4; 11 bases fit TRBD1. The CDR3 is 15 amino acids. After removal of 4 bases from V and 5 bases from J, the junction contained 3 bases not matched to a gene. Germline CDR1 and CDR2: SEHNR and FQNEAQ (reference sequence). This CDR3 reads CASSSGQGANEKLFF. The DNA of the CDR3 is TGTGCCAGCAGCTCCGGACAGGGGGCAAATGAAAAACTGTTTTTT.

The chain has TRBV5-5 and TRBJ1-5; a possible D gene is TRBD1 (6 bases). V was clipped by 0 bases and J by 2 bases, with 15 bases between them. From germline, CDR1 is SGHKS and CDR2 YYEKEE (reference sequence). The CDR3 spans 17 residues. Here the CDR3 reads CASSLAPQGNGNQPQHF. Here the CDR3 DNA reads TGTGCCAGCAGCTTGGCACCACAGGGTAACGGCAATCAGCCCCAGCATTTT.

This sequence joins TRBV6-1 and TRBJ2-6, with TRBD2 as a possible D gene (6 bases). CDR3 length: 15 amino acids. V shed 3 bases and J shed 1 base, with 7 bases lying between them. CDR1 and CDR2 (germline): MNHNS, SASEGT. The CDR3 region is CASSDGGSGANVLTF. The CDR3 coding sequence is TGTGCCAGCAGTGATGGGGGGTCTGGGGCCAACGTCCTGACTTTC.

The rearrangement links TRBV5-5 to TRBJ2-2; D remains ambiguous. The V gene lost 1 base and the J gene lost 4 bases, with 5 bases spanning the gap. Germline V gene sequence: CDR1 SGHKS, CDR2 YYEKEE (reference sequence). The CDR3 has 13 residues. The chain's CDR3 is CASSLILTGELFF. CDR3 nucleotides: TGTGCCAGCAGCTTGATCCTCACCGGGGAGCTGTTTTTT.

The J gene is TRBJ1-5, the V gene TRBV30, with 7 nucleotides matching TRBD1. The V gene's germline CDR1 is GTSNPN and CDR2 SVGIG (reference sequence). This CDR3 spans 13 amino acids. After removal of 2 bases from V and 7 bases from J, the junction contained 5 bases not matched to a gene. Here the CDR3 reads CAWSPDRAQPQHF. In nucleotides, the CDR3 is TGTGCCTGGAGTCCTGACAGGGCCCAGCCCCAGCATTTT.